This TCR beta chain was captured in a study of T-cell reconstitution after alpha-beta-depleted transplantation in children. The TCRbeta library was prepared with unique molecular identifiers. TCRdb re-called the PCR reads with MiXCR, one entry per CDR3 protein. The table records roughly 300,000 distinct CDR3 sequences, 10% of them present only once. The V segment lost 0 bases and the J segment 4 bases; nucleotides outside the gene matches: 15. This CDR3 has 17 amino acids. Germline V gives CDR1 DFQATT, CDR2 SNEGSKA (reference sequence). This receptor was obtained from a human donor who donated a stem cell graft to a child with acute lymphoblastic leukemia. This sample comprised PBMCs from the stem cell graft donor, obtained from the stem cell graft. V usage is TRBV20-1 and J usage is TRBJ2-7, with TRBD2 matching 7 bases. CDR3 in amino acids: CSARDREAMWVRYEQYF. In DNA form, the CDR3 reads TGCAGTGCTAGAGATCGGGAGGCTATGTGGGTGAGGTACGAGCAGTACTTC.